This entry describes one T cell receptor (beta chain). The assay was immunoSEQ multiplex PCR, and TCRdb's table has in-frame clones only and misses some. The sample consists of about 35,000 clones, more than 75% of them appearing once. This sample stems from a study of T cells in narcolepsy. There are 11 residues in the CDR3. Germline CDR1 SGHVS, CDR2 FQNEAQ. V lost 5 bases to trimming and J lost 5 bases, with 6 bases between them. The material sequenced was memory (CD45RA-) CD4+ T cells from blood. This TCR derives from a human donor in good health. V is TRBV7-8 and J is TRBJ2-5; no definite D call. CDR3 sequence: CASSNAETQYF. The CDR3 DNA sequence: TGTGCCAGCAGCAACGCCGAGACCCAGTACTTC.